The sequence of this T cell receptor (beta chain) was determined in a study of T cell responses to AZD1222 COVID-19 vaccine. This clone was observed a single time. Its antigen is unknown. V was clipped by 6 bases and J by 6 bases, with 13 bases between them. The CDR3 has 13 amino acids. CDR1 and CDR2 (germline): SNHLY, FYNNEI. The protocol was immunoSEQ multiplex PCR, while the TCRdb copy is restricted to in-frame clones and leaves out a portion. The profile shows 150,000 to 200,000 clones, more than 80% of them singletons. Notes on the study in general: Clonal diversity was possibly underestimated, and white British individuals and females predominated among donors. Spike-specific TCR depth and breadth grew after two AZD1222 doses. Unmutated variant regions reportedly attract nearly half of all spike-specific TCRs.

The chain carries TRBV2 and TRBJ2-3, with D tentatively TRBD2 (5 bases). Specimen: peripheral blood, collected on day 0 of AZD1222 vaccination. The TCR comes from an adult in good health. Written as DNA, the CDR3 is TGTGCCAGCAGGGACTCTAGGTACGATACGCAGTATTTT. As protein: CASRDSRYDTQYF.